These 24 T cell receptor beta chains were sequenced from one sample in a study of blood T cells in healthy people across ages. With a J-beta primer mix and a sample-barcoded 5' primer, a second PCR ran about 7 to 12 cycles. MiXCR, applied by TCRdb to the 5' RACE reads, yields one record per CDR3 protein. This sample has a few hundred thousand distinct CDR3 sequences, with approximately 52% found just once. The sequenced sample consisted of blood. These receptors all stem from a man in his sixties in good health.

A remark on this clonotype: With a much larger clone just one base away, this may be a read error. The chain uses TRBV10-2 and TRBJ2-3, with D unresolved. V was cut by 3 bases and J by 5 bases, with 18 bases left in between. CDR1 WSHSY and CDR2 SAAADI come from the germline V gene. The CDR3 runs 16 residues. CDR3 sequence (DNA): TGCGCCAGCAGTGATCCTCGAGGTAGTGGTAGAGATACGCAGTATTTT. Its protein is CASSDPRGSGRDTQYF.

In this sample, this clonotype turned up many times. The chain carries TRBV29-1 and TRBJ2-7; tentatively, D is TRBD1 (5 bases). Germline V gives CDR1 SQVTM, CDR2 ANQGSEA. The V end was cut by 7 bases, the J end by 5 bases, with 21 bases between. The CDR3 is 14 amino acids. CDR3 sequence (DNA): TGCAGCGCCCAAGGGCAGGGTGGCGTGAACGAGCAGTACTTC. Protein sequence: CSAQGQGGVNEQYF.

The V gene is TRBV7-2, the J gene TRBJ2-7; 7 nucleotides line up with TRBD2. The germline V gene encodes CDR1 SGHTA and CDR2 FQGNSA. The length of the CDR3 is 15 residues. The junction had 11 bases not matched to a gene; V was cut back by 5 bases and J by 4 bases. The CDR3 is CASSTTLLASYEQYF. CDR3 DNA sequence: TGTGCCAGCAGCACGACGCTACTAGCGTCGTACGAGCAGTACTTC.

Turning to this clonotype: Sequence at one end of the junction differs from germline and may be a read error. The chain uses TRBV5-1 and TRBJ2-5; D not certain. CDR1 and CDR2 from the germline V gene are SGHRS and YFSETQ. The CDR3 covers 13 residues. The CDR3 loop is CASSLNYQQTQYF. The CDR3 DNA follows: TGCGCCAGCAGCTTGAACTACCAACAGACCCAGTACTTC.

Only a few counts were recorded for this clonotype. The chain combines TRBV5-6 with TRBJ2-2, with D uncertain. Germline CDR1 reads SGHDT; CDR2 reads YYEEEE. This CDR3 comprises 17 residues. The V end was cut by 0 bases, the J end by 4 bases, with 16 bases between. CDR3 residues: CASSLGGPGGGTGELFF. The CDR3 DNA reads TGTGCCAGCAGCTTGGGAGGACCGGGCGGCGGCACCGGGGAGCTGTTTTTT.

The chain uses TRBV4-2 and TRBJ2-6; weak D call: TRBD2 (6 bases). V was trimmed by 1 base and J by 0 bases, leaving 10 bases between them. The germline V gene has CDR1 LGHNA and CDR2 YNFKEQ. CDR3 length: 17 residues. The CDR3, as DNA: TGTGCCAGCAGCCAAGTCGGCGGGGACTCTGGGGCCAACGTCCTGACTTTC. It translates to CASSQVGGDSGANVLTF.

J is TRBJ2-7 and V is TRBV7-2, with 14 bases that match TRBD2. Trimming at V came to 1 base and at J to 3 bases, leaving 2 bases not matched to a gene. The CDR3 sequence is 16 residues long. The V gene's germline CDR1 is SGHTA and CDR2 FQGNSA. The CDR3 reads CASSLGLAGGFYEQYF. CDR3 nucleotides: TGTGCCAGCAGCTTAGGACTAGCGGGGGGGTTCTACGAGCAGTACTTC.

This sequence joins TRBV29-1 and TRBJ1-1; tentative D call: TRBD1 (5 bases). The CDR3 spans 13 residues. V lost 4 bases to trimming and J lost 5 bases, with 14 bases between them. Germline V lookup: CDR1 SQVTM, CDR2 ANQGSEA. The CDR3 protein is CSVGAQWGTEAFF. CDR3 nucleotide sequence: TGCAGCGTTGGGGCCCAGTGGGGGACTGAAGCTTTCTTT.

The gene calls are TRBV11-2 and TRBJ2-1; 9 bases agree with TRBD1. Judging by the DNA end, TRBJ2-7 fits better; the J call may be wrong. The CDR3 totals 14 residues. Per the germline V gene, CDR1 is SGHAT and CDR2 is FQNNGV. The DNA of the CDR3 is TGTGCCAGCAGCTTAGGGACAGGGGTGTACGAGCAGTACTTC. This translates into CASSLGTGVYEQYF.

The chain combines TRBV21-1 with TRBJ2-6. TRBV21-1 is a pseudogene segment. This CDR3 comprises 14 residues. The CDR3 sequence is CATPRSSGANALTF. CDR3 bases: TGTGCCACACCCCGGAGCTCTGGGGCCAACGCCCTGACTTTC.

A remark on this clonotype: The junction departs from the called germline gene at one end, perhaps through a read error. The chain combines TRBV10-3 with TRBJ2-7, with D hard to call. CDR3 length: 14 amino acids. Germline lookup yields CDR1 ENHRY and CDR2 SYGVKD. CDR3 region: CAISESGVKNERYF. The DNA of the CDR3 is TGTGCCATCAGTGAGTCTGGGGTCAAGAACGAGCGGTACTTC.

This chain joins TRBV6-1 and TRBJ2-7; 12 bases map to TRBD1. The CDR3 is 14 amino acids. Germline V gives CDR1 MNHNS, CDR2 SASEGT. The V segment lost 8 bases and the J segment 4 bases; nucleotides outside the gene matches: 6. DNA for the CDR3: TGTGCCAGCGACGGGACAGGGGGCTGGTACGAGCAGTACTTC. Its translation: CASDGTGGWYEQYF.

This clonotype was seen just once. The germline gene is not matched at one end of the junction; a read error may be the cause. The CDR3 DNA reads TGCGCCAGCAGCCACCCGACAGGTCTAAACCCTAGCTGGACAGATACGCGGTATTTT. Amino acids: CASSHPTGLNPSWTDTRYF. The V gene is TRBV5-1, the J gene TRBJ2-3; D might be TRBD1 (6 bases). Germline CDR1 is SGHRS and CDR2 is YFSETQ. The CDR3 is 19 residues long.

Comment on this clonotype: Relative to the germline gene, one junction end is altered; a read error may explain this. The chain joins TRBV5-1 to TRBJ1-2; D is undetermined. The germline gives CDR1 SGHRS, CDR2 YFSETQ. The CDR3 is made up of 13 amino acids. CDR3 amino acids: CASSLLPAYGYTF. The DNA for the CDR3 is TGCGCCAGCAGTTTACTACCCGCCTATGGCTACACCTTT.

This clonotype came up a few times. The chain has TRBV29-1 and TRBJ2-7; 11 bases line up with TRBD2. V lost 7 bases, J lost 12 bases, and 11 bases stayed unmatched. The CDR3 spans 12 residues. Germline assignment: CDR1 SQVTM and CDR2 ANQGSEA. The CDR3, as DNA: TGCAGCGCTCTAGCGGGGGGCGAAATAACGTACTTC. Encoded protein: CSALAGGEITYF.

This clonotype was picked up many times. The V gene is TRBV20-1, the J gene TRBJ2-1; 7 nucleotides align to TRBD2. V gave up 3 bases and J gave up 0 bases; unmatched junction bases: 17. The CDR3 loop spans 19 amino acids. Germline-derived CDR1 and CDR2 are DFQATT and SNEGSKA (reference sequence). CDR3 sequence: CSARILGASGLSSYNEQFF. Here the CDR3 DNA reads TGCAGTGCTAGGATCCTTGGGGCTAGCGGTTTGAGCTCCTACAATGAGCAGTTCTTC.

Ten or more counts support this clonotype. This chain connects TRBV29-1 to TRBJ1-2; a weak D match, TRBD1 (5 bases). Germline V gene lookup returns CDR1 SQVTM and CDR2 ANQGSEA. The CDR3 has 12 residues. V shed 2 bases and J shed 8 bases, with 12 bases lying between them. Here the CDR3 reads CSVETGGSGYTF. The CDR3 DNA sequence: TGCAGCGTTGAAACGGGGGGGAGCGGCTACACCTTC. The entire variable domain, with the rest obtained from reference TRBV29-1 and TRBJ1-2, is as follows: SAVISQKPSRDICQRGTSLTIQCQVDSQVTMMFWYRQQPGQSLTLIATANQGSEATYESGFVIDKFPISRPNLTFSTLTVSNMSPEDSSIYLCSVETGGSGYTFGSGTRLTVV.

This clonotype was observed many times. This CDR3 reads CASSGRTGSNYEQYF. The CDR3 DNA reads TGCGCCAGCAGCGGGAGGACAGGGTCGAACTACGAGCAGTACTTC. This chain connects TRBV5-1 to TRBJ2-7; TRBD1 aligns across 8 bases. The CDR3 is 15 residues long. Per germline, CDR1 SGHRS and CDR2 YFSETQ. J was trimmed by 3 bases and V by 4 bases; bases with no gene match: 9. Variable domain in full (rest from reference TRBV5-1 and TRBJ2-7): KAGVTQTPRYLIKTRGQQVTLSCSPISGHRSVSWYQQTPGQGLQFLFEYFSETQRNKGNFPGRFSGRQFSNSRSEMNVSTLELGDSALYLCASSGRTGSNYEQYFGPGTRLTVT.

V usage is TRBV2 and J usage is TRBJ2-4, with 7 nucleotides matching TRBD2. CDR1 and CDR2 (germline): SNHLY, FYNNEI. V shed 5 bases and J 13 bases; nucleotides not matched to a gene: 11. CDR3 length equals 13 residues. The CDR3, as DNA: TGTGCCAGCAGTTACCTGGTAGCGGGTGAGCAGTACTTC. This gives the protein CASSYLVAGEQYF.

The V and J genes are TRBV7-2 and TRBJ2-2, with TRBD1 matching 7 bases. The V gene end was trimmed by 5 bases and the J gene end by 6 bases; junction bases not matched to a gene: 9. The germline CDR1 and CDR2 sequences are SGHTA and FQGNSA. The CDR3 spans 15 residues. In DNA, the CDR3 is TGTGCCAGCAGCCTTAGGGGGCGTCTGGCCGGGGAGCTGTTTTTT. Residues: CASSLRGRLAGELFF.

This sequence joins TRBV27 and TRBJ2-1; 7 nucleotides align to TRBD2. The CDR3 spans 17 residues. The trim removed 5 bases at V and 0 bases at J, leaving 10 bases unmatched. CDR1 and CDR2 (germline): MNHEY, SMNVEV (reference sequence). Here the CDR3 DNA reads TGTGCCAGCAGTCCGGGCGGGGGAGGGAGCTCCTACAATGAGCAGTTCTTC. Encoded protein: CASSPGGGGSSYNEQFF.

This clonotype was seen a handful of times. The gene calls are TRBV4-1 and TRBJ2-4; TRBD1 is a possible D gene (6 bases). The germline V gene encodes CDR1 MGHRA and CDR2 YSYEKL. V was cut by 2 bases and J by 13 bases, with 18 bases left in between. This CDR3 has 14 amino acids. The CDR3: CASSQPTGSREQYF. In DNA form, the CDR3 reads TGCGCCAGCAGCCAACCAACAGGGTCTAGAGAGCAGTACTTC.

This clonotype was observed a single time. The chain recombines TRBV10-3 with TRBJ2-2; TRBD2 matches 9 bases. CDR3 size: 17 residues. The germline gives CDR1 ENHRY, CDR2 SYGVKD. With V trimmed by 3 bases and J by 4 bases, 9 bases remained unmatched. This chain's CDR3 is CAISDMLAGPLTGELFF. CDR3 coding DNA: TGTGCCATCAGTGATATGCTAGCGGGGCCACTCACCGGGGAGCTGTTTTTT.

This rearrangement joins TRBV7-8 to TRBJ1-1; 12 nucleotides align to TRBD1. Germline lookup yields CDR1 SGHVS and CDR2 FQNEAQ. The CDR3 consists of 16 residues. V trimming: 5 bases; J trimming: 4 bases; junction bases outside the gene matches: 8. The CDR3 DNA sequence: TGTGCCAGCAGCCCCAGGCCGGGACAGGGGGCCACTGAAGCTTTCTTT. Protein sequence: CASSPRPGQGATEAFF. Combining the CDR3 with reference TRBV7-8 and TRBJ1-1 gives the whole variable domain GAGVSQSPRYKVAKRGQDVALRCDPISGHVSLFWYQQALGQGPEFLTYFQNEAQLDKSGLPSDRFFAERPEGSVSTLKIQRTQQEDSAVYLCASSPRPGQGATEAFFGQGTRLTVV.